The rows below give T cell receptor beta chains drawn from one sample of a study of metastatic and nonmetastatic thyroid tumors. From the PCR reads, TCRdb re-called clones with MiXCR. The sample shows tens of thousands of clones, over 10% of them seen only once. Sequenced sample: blood. The source is a female donor with papillary thyroid cancer or a benign thyroid nodule (not recorded which). Some clones in this sample may be carry-over from other donors' samples. CDR3s include the opening cysteine and the closing phenylalanine or tryptophan. D genes are given only for firm matches. Size values are once, few and many counts, or a class for expanded clones, and some rows have none.

d_gene	v_gene	abundance	j_gene	CDR3nt	CDR3aa
.	TRBV11-2	few	TRBJ1-2	TGTGCCAGCGGGGAGGTGGGGATGGGCTACACCTTC	CASGEVGMGYTF
.	TRBV6-1	.	TRBJ2-5	TGTGCCAGCAAATCAGGGTCTGGAGAGACCCAGTACTTC	CASKSGSGETQYF
.	TRBV10-3	many	TRBJ2-2	TGTGCCATCAGTGAATGGGCAGGGAGGACCGGGGAGCTGTTTTTT	CAISEWAGRTGELFF
.	TRBV24-1	many	TRBJ2-6	TGTGCCACCAGTGCCCCTTGGACAGACCTAAGCTCTGGGGCCAACGTCCTGACTTTC	CATSAPWTDLSSGANVLTF
.	TRBV7-8	medium-sized	TRBJ1-5	TGTGCCAGCAGCCTCTCCCCCTTCCGGCGGGGGCGGAATCAGCCCCAGCATTTT	CASSLSPFRRGRNQPQHF
.	TRBV5-1	.	TRBJ2-5	TGCGCCAGCATGGGGAGCGGAACTGGTGAGACCCAGTACTTC	CASMGSGTGETQYF
TRBD2	TRBV11-3	few	TRBJ2-1	TGTGCCATCAGCTTAGGGGGGGGACTAGCGGGAGCGGGCTCCTACAATGAGCAGTTCTTC	CAISLGGGLAGAGSYNEQFF
TRBD1	TRBV19	many	TRBJ1-5	TGTGCCAGTAGTATAAGACAGGGGACCCTCAATCAGCCCCAGCATTTT	CASSIRQGTLNQPQHF
.	TRBV19	many	TRBJ2-7	TGTGCCAGTAGTATTTCGGGGACCGGCGAGCAGTACTTC	CASSISGTGEQYF
.	TRBV4-1	many	TRBJ2-2	TGCGCCAGCAGCCAAGAGAAAAGGGGAAGCACCGGGGAGCTGTTTTTT	CASSQEKRGSTGELFF
.	TRBV6-5	many	TRBJ2-2	TGTGCCAGCAGCTACTCGAGTGGCGGGGAGCTGTTCTTT	CASSYSSGGELFF
.	TRBV2	many	TRBJ1-1	TGTGCCAGTCCCCAAGCTTTCTTT	CASPQAFF
TRBD2	TRBV3-1	many	TRBJ2-7	TGTGCCAGCAGCCATCTAGCGGGGACTGCCTGGGAGCAGTACTTC	CASSHLAGTAWEQYF
TRBD1	TRBV20-1	medium-sized	TRBJ1-2	TGCAGTGCTAGCTCGCAGGGGGACGGTTATGGCTACACCTTC	CSASSQGDGYGYTF
.	TRBV30	many	TRBJ2-2	TGTGCCTGGAGGTGGTGGGGGCCAGGGGAGCTGTTTTTT	CAWRWWGPGELFF
.	TRBV7-2	once	TRBJ1-2	TGTGCCAGCAGCTTAGCCATGGGGCAGGGCTATGGCTACACCTTC	CASSLAMGQGYGYTF
.	TRBV28	many	TRBJ1-6	TGTGCCAGCACTGAAAGTTCCTCCTATAATTCACCCCTCCACTTT	CASTESSSYNSPLHF
TRBD1	TRBV9	many	TRBJ2-7	TGTGCCAGCAGCGTAGGCTCCTTAGGGACAGCCTACGAGCAGTACTTC	CASSVGSLGTAYEQYF
.	TRBV28	few	TRBJ2-7	TGTGCCAGCAGTTTACGCCGGGTTGAGCAGTACTTC	CASSLRRVEQYF
.	TRBV24-1	many	TRBJ2-1	TGTGCCACCAGTGAGGGGGGATCCTACAATGAGCAGTTCTTC	CATSEGGSYNEQFF
TRBD1	TRBV4-1	once	TRBJ2-7	TGCTCCAGCAGCGCCACGGGACAGGGGATCTACGAGCAGTACTTC	CSSSATGQGIYEQYF
.	TRBV5-4	many	TRBJ1-5	TGTGCCAGCAGCTTGCTCGGTCAGCCCCAGCATTTT	CASSLLGQPQHF
TRBD1	TRBV7-3	many	TRBJ1-2	TGTGCCAGCAGCCAGGGACAGAACTATGGCTACACCTTC	CASSQGQNYGYTF
TRBD2	TRBV4-2	many	TRBJ2-3	TGTGCCAGCAGCCAACAGTTGACAGCGGGGGGTGGAACAGATACGCAGTATTTT	CASSQQLTAGGGTDTQYF
.	TRBV12-3/TRBV12-4	few	TRBJ2-1	TGTGCCAGCAGTGGAGAAAGCTCCTACAATGAGCAGTTCTTC	CASSGESSYNEQFF
.	TRBV25-1	many	TRBJ2-5	TGTGCCAGCAGTTCCTGGGGGGGGCTCCAAGAGACCCAGTACTTC	CASSSWGGLQETQYF
TRBD2	TRBV12-3/TRBV12-4	.	TRBJ2-3	TGTGCCAGCAGTTTAAGGCCCACCTTAGCGGGAGGGCTCGCAGATATGCAGTATTTT	CASSLRPTLAGGLADMQYF
TRBD1	TRBV7-2	many	TRBJ2-1	TGTGCCAGCAGCTTAGGAGGACAGGGGTTTCACAATGAGCAGTTCTTC	CASSLGGQGFHNEQFF
TRBD1	TRBV5-4	once	TRBJ2-5	TGTGCCAGCATCTTTAGGACAGGGGGACGGGAGACCCGGTACTTC	CASIFRTGGRETRYF
TRBD1	TRBV4-2	many	TRBJ2-7	TGTGCCAGCAGCACCCAACCCGGGACAGGGGGCGACGAGCAGTACTTC	CASSTQPGTGGDEQYF
TRBD2	TRBV2	many	TRBJ2-1	TGTGCCAGCAGCTCAATACTAGCGGGAGGTAACAATGAGCAGTTCTTC	CASSSILAGGNNEQFF
TRBD2	TRBV24-1	many	TRBJ2-1	TGTGCCACCAGTGACGTTGGGACTAGCGGGAGGGCAGGCTCCTACAATGAGCAGTTCTTC	CATSDVGTSGRAGSYNEQFF
.	TRBV25-1	many	TRBJ2-1	TGTGCCAGCAGTGGTCGGGCTGATAGGACCTACAATGAGCAGTTCTTC	CASSGRADRTYNEQFF
.	TRBV7-6	.	TRBJ2-2	TGTGCCAGCAGCCCCCGCGTTGTCAGAGCGAACACCGGGGAGCTGTTTTTT	CASSPRVVRANTGELFF
.	TRBV28	many	TRBJ1-4	TGTGCCGTAAGCAGCTTGGGGGAAAAACTGTTTTTT	CAVSSLGEKLFF
TRBD1	TRBV12-3/TRBV12-4	many	TRBJ1-5	TGTGCCAGCAGTTTTCGTGTGAGGGGGCAGAGCAATCAGCCCCAGCATTTT	CASSFRVRGQSNQPQHF
.	TRBV28	many	TRBJ2-7	TGTGCCAGCAGTTACCGGGGGTCGGGATCACGAGGGCAGTACTTC	CASSYRGSGSRGQYF
.	TRBV18	many	TRBJ2-1	TGTGCCAGCGGACACGGGGGCAATGAGCAGTTCTTC	CASGHGGNEQFF
.	TRBV12-3/TRBV12-4	many	TRBJ1-2	TGTGCCAGCAGTTTTCGGGGAAACTATGGCTACACCTTC	CASSFRGNYGYTF
.	TRBV24-1	few	TRBJ1-2	TGTGCTACCGGTGAAAGTGACTATGGCTACACCTTC	CATGESDYGYTF
.	TRBV25-1	many	TRBJ2-2	TGTGCCAGCAGAGGCAGGGGACGGTACGGATTGCAGACCGGGGAGCTGTTTTTT	CASRGRGRYGLQTGELFF
.	TRBV6-2/TRBV6-3	many	TRBJ1-1	TGTGCCAGCAGTTACTCGGGTTACACTGAAGCTTTCTTC	CASSYSGYTEAFF
.	TRBV12-3/TRBV12-4	many	TRBJ1-1	TGTGCCAGCAGTGGGAGTGAAGCTTTCTTT	CASSGSEAFF
.	TRBV28	many	TRBJ2-4	TGTGCCAGCAGTTCCAAGTTTCAGAGGGGTTTTCAGTACTTC	CASSSKFQRGFQYF
.	TRBV19	many	TRBJ2-7	TGTGCCAGTAGTGAGTGGTTAGGGGCGACCTCCTACGAGCAGTACTTC	CASSEWLGATSYEQYF
.	TRBV4-1	many	TRBJ2-1	TGCGCCAGCAGCCAAGGAGGTAGCGGCGATGAGCAGTTCTTC	CASSQGGSGDEQFF
TRBD1	TRBV20-1	many	TRBJ1-3	TGCAGTGTTCTCCCCCCCCGGGACAGGGACCCTCTCTCTGGAAACACCATATATTTT	CSVLPPRDRDPLSGNTIYF
TRBD2	TRBV3-1	many	TRBJ2-7	TGTGCCAGCAGCCAAGTCACGATAGCGGGAGGGGCCTACGAGCAGTACTTC	CASSQVTIAGGAYEQYF
.	TRBV2	many	TRBJ1-4	TGTGCCAGCCGTACGCTTGCAACTAATGAAAAACTGTTTTTT	CASRTLATNEKLFF
TRBD1	TRBV6-2/TRBV6-3	many	TRBJ1-1	TGTGCCAGCAGTTACGATGACAGGGGGGCCACTGAAGCTTTCTTT	CASSYDDRGATEAFF
.	TRBV30	.	TRBJ1-2	TGTGCCTGGAGTGTATTACTAACTGAGCAGTCCGGCTACACCTTC	CAWSVLLTEQSGYTF
.	TRBV19	many	TRBJ1-1	TGTGCCAGTAGTAGATTCGACAGGCAGCCTTTCTTT	CASSRFDRQPFF
TRBD2	TRBV27	many	TRBJ2-7	TGTGCCAGCAGTTTATTGGGGGGGAACGTTGGCAACGAGCAGTACTTC	CASSLLGGNVGNEQYF